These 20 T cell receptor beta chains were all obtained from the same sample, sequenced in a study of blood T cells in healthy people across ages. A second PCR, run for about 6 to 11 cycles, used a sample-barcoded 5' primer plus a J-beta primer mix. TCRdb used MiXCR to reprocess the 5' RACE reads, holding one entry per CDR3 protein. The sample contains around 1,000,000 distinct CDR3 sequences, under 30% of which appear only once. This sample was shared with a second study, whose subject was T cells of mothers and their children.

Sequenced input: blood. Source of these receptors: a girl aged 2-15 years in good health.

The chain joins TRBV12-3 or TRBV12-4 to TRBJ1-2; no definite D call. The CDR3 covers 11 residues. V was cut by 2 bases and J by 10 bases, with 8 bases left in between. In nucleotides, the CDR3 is TGTGCCAGCAGTTTAAGCCAGATCTACACCTTC. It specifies CASSLSQIYTF.

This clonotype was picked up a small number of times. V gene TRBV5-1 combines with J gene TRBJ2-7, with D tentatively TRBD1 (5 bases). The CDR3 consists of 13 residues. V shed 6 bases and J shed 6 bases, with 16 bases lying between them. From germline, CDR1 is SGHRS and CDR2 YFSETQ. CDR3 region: CASNPLTVSEQYF. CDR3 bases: TGCGCCAGCAACCCCTTGACAGTATCCGAGCAGTACTTC. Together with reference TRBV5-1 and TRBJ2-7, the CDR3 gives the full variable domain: KAGVTQTPRYLIKTRGQQVTLSCSPISGHRSVSWYQQTPGQGLQFLFEYFSETQRNKGNFPGRFSGRQFSNSRSEMNVSTLELGDSALYLCASNPLTVSEQYFGPGTRLTVT.

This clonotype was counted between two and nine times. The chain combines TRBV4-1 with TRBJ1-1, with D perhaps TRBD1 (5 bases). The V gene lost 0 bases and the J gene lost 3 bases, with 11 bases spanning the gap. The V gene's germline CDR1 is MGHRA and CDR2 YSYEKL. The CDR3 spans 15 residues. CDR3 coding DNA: TGCGCCAGCAGCCAAGAAGGTTGGGACTACACTGAAGCTTTCTTT. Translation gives CASSQEGWDYTEAFF.

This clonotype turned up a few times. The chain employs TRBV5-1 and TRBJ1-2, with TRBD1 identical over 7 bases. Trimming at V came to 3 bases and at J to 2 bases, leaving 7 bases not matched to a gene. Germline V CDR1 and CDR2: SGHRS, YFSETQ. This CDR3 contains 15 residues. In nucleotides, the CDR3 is TGCGCCAGCAGCTCTCGAGGGGGCGTAAACTATGGCTACACCTTC. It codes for CASSSRGGVNYGYTF.

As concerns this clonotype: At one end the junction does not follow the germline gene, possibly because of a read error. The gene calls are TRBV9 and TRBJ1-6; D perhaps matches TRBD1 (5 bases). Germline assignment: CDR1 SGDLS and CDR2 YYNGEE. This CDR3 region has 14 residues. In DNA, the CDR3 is TGCGCCAGCAGGTCCAGGGAGGGGAATTCACCCCTCCACTTT. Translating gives CASRSREGNSPLHF.

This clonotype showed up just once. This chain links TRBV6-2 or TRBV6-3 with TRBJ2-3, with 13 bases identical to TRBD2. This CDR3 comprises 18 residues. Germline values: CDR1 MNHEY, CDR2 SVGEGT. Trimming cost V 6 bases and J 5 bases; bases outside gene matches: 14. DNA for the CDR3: TGTGCCAGCAGCCAGACCGGGACGACTAGCGGGGGGCGAGATACGCAGTATTTT. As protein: CASSQTGTTSGGRDTQYF.

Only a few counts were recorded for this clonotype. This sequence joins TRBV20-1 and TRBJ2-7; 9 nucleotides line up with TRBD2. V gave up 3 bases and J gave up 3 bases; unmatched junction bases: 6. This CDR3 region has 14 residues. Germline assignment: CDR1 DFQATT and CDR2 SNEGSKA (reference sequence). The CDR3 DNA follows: TGCAGTGCTAGTGTCCTAGCGGGGCACTACGAGCAGTACTTC. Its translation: CSASVLAGHYEQYF.

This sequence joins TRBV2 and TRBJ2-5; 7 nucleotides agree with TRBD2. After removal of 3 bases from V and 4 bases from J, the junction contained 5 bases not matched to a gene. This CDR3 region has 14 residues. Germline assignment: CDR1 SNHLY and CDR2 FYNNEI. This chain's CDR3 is CASSDERGGETQYF. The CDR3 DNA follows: TGTGCCAGCAGTGATGAGCGGGGTGGAGAGACCCAGTACTTC.

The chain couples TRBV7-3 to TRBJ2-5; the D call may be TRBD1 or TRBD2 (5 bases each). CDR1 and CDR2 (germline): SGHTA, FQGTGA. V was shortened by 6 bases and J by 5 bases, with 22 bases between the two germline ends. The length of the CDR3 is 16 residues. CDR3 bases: TGTGCCAGCAGTTACCCCGGGGCTCCTAGGGCGGAGACCCAGTACTTC. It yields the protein CASSYPGAPRAETQYF. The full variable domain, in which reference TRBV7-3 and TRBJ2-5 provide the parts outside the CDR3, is GAGVSQTPSNKVTEKGKYVELRCDPISGHTALYWYRQSLGQGPEFLIYFQGTGAADDSGLPNDRFFAVRPEGSVSTLKIQRTERGDSAVYLCASSYPGAPRAETQYFGPGTRLLVL.

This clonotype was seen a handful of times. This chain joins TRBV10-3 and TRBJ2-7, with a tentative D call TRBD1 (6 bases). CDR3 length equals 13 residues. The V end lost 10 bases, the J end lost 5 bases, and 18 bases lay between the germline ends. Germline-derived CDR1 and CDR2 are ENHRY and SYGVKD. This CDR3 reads CATQDRKENEQYF. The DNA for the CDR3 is TGTGCCACCCAGGACAGAAAGGAAAACGAGCAGTACTTC.

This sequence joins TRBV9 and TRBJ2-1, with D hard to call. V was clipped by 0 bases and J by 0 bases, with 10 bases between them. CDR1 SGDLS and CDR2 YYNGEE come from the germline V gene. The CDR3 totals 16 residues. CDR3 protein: CASSVGGQSSYNEQFF. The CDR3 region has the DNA TGTGCCAGCAGCGTAGGAGGTCAAAGCTCCTACAATGAGCAGTTCTTC.

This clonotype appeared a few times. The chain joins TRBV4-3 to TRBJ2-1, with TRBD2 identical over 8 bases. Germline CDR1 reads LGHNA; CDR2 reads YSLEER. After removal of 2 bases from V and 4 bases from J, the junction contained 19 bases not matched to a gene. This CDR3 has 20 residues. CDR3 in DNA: TGCGCCAGCAGCCAATCTACGATAGGGTTTCTAGCGGGCATTTACAATGAGCAGTTCTTC. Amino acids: CASSQSTIGFLAGIYNEQFF.

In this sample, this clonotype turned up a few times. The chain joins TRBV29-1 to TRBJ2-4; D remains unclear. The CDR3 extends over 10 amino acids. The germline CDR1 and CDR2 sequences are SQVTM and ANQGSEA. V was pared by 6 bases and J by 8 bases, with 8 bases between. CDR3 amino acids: CSVLSDIQYF. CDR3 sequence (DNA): TGCAGCGTCCTAAGTGACATTCAGTACTTC.

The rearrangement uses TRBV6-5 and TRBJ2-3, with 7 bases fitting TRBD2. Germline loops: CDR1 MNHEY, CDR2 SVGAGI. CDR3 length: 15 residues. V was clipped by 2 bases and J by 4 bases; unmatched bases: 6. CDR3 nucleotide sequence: TGTGCCAGCAGTTACGCGCGGGGAGGGGCAGATACGCAGTATTTT. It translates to CASSYARGGADTQYF.

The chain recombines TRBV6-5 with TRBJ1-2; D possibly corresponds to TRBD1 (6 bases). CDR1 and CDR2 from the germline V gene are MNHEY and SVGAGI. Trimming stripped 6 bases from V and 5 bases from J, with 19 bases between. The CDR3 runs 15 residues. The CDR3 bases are TGTGCCAGCAGCAGTTGGCAGGGGATGGGGTATGGCTACACCTTC. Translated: CASSSWQGMGYGYTF.

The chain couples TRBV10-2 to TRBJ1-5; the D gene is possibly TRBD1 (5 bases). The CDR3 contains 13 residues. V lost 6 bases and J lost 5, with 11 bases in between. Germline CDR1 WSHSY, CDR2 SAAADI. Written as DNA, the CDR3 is TGCGCCAGCAGGGAGGACATAGATCAGCCCCAGCATTTT. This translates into CASREDIDQPQHF.

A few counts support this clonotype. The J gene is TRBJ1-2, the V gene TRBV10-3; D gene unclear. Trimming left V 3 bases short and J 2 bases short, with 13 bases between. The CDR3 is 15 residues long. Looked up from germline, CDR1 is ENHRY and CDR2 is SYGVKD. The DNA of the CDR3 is TGTGCCATCAGTGAAAACAGAGCTCCAAACTATGGCTACACCTTC. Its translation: CAISENRAPNYGYTF.

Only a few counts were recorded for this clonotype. The DNA of the CDR3 is TGTGCCAGCAGCACTATACAGTTCACCGGGGAGCTGTTTTTT. This codes for CASSTIQFTGELFF. The J gene is TRBJ2-2, the V gene TRBV5-6; D gene uncertain. The germline V gene encodes CDR1 SGHDT and CDR2 YYEEEE. Trimming left V 4 bases short and J 4 bases short, with 11 bases between. The CDR3 sequence is 14 residues long.

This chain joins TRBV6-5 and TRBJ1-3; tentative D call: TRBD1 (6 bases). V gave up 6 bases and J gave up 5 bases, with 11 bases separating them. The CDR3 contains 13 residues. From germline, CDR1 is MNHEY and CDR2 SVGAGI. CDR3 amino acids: CASSPGDRNTIYF. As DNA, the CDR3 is TGTGCCAGCAGCCCAGGGGACAGAAACACCATATATTTT.

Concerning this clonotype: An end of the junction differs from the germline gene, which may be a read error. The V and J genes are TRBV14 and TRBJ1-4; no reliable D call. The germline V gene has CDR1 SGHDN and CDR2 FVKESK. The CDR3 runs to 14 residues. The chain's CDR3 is CANSQPATNEKLFF. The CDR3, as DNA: TGTGCCAACAGCCAACCCGCAACTAATGAAAAACTGTTTTTT.